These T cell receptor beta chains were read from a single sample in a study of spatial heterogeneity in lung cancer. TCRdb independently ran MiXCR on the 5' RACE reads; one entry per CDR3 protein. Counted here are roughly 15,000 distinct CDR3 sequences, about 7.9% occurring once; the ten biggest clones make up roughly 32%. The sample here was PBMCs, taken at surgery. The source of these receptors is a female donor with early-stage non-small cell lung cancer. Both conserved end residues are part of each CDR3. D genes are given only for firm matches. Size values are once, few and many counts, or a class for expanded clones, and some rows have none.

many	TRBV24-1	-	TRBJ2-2	TGTGCCACCAGTGCCTTAGAATACGGGGAGCTGTTTTTT	CATSALEYGELFF
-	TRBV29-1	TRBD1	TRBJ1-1	TGCAGCGTACAACAACTACAGGGGGGCACTGAAGCTTTCTTT	CSVQQLQGGTEAFF
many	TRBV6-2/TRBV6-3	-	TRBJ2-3	TGTGCCAGCAGTTACGGGCCCAATACGCAGTATTTT	CASSYGPNTQYF
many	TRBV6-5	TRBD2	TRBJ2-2	TGTGCCAGCAAAAAAGGACTAGCGGGGGTCACCGGGGAGCTGTTTTTT	CASKKGLAGVTGELFF
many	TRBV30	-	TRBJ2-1	TGTGCCTGGAGTCGAGGGGAAGGCGGCTACAATGAGCAGTTCTTC	CAWSRGEGGYNEQFF
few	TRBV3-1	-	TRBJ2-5	TGTGCCAGCAGCCCCCATAGTGGAGGGGAGACCCAGTACTTC	CASSPHSGGETQYF
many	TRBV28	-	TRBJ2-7	TGTGCCAGCAGTGTACCTCAGGGTTACGAGCAGTACTTC	CASSVPQGYEQYF
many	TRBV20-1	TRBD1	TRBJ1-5	TGCAGTGCTAGAGAGGCAGGGGGGGATCAGCCCCAGCATTTT	CSAREAGGDQPQHF
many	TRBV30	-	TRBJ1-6	TGTGCCTGGAGCTTGAGGGGCGCCGGCTCCTATAATTCACCCCTCCACTTT	CAWSLRGAGSYNSPLHF
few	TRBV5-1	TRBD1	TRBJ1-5	TGCGCCAGCAGCTTGGAGGCCAGGGGGCTGGGGGGCAATCAGCCCCAGCATTTT	CASSLEARGLGGNQPQHF
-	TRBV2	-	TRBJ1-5	TGTGCCACCTCTGGGGGTTGGGGACCCCAACAGCCCCAGCATTTT	CATSGGWGPQQPQHF
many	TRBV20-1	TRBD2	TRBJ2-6	TGCAGTGCTAGGAGGGCTAGCGGGGTCTCTGGGGCCAACGTCCTGACTTTC	CSARRASGVSGANVLTF
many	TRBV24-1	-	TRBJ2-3	TGTGCCACCAGTGAGTCCGGACGGACAGATACGCAGTATTTT	CATSESGRTDTQYF
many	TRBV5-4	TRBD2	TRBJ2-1	TGTGCCAGCAGCCACTTAGCGGGGGGGCCGGTCAATGAGCAGTTCTTC	CASSHLAGGPVNEQFF
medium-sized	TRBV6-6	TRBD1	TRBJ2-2	TGTGCCAGCAGTTTACAGGGGGAACAGACCGGGGAGCTGTTTTTT	CASSLQGEQTGELFF
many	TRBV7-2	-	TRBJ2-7	TGTGCCAGCAGCTTAGCGATGAGGCAGGACGAGCAGTACTTC	CASSLAMRQDEQYF
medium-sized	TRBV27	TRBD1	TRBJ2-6	TGTGCCAGCAGCTCCGGGACAGGGTGGTCTGGGGCCAACGTCCTGACTTTC	CASSSGTGWSGANVLTF
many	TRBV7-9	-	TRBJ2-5	TGTGCCAGCAGCCCCACGGCGGGACGGAGAGAGACCCAGTACTTC	CASSPTAGRRETQYF
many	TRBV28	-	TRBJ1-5	TGTGCCAGCAGTTTATCACGCGGGAGCAATCAGCCCCAGCATTTT	CASSLSRGSNQPQHF
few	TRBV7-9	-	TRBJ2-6	TGTGCCAGCAGCTTTCCGCGGACTGGGGCCAACGTCCTGACTTTC	CASSFPRTGANVLTF
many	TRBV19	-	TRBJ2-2	TGTGCCAGTAGCGGGCCCGCGAACACCGGGGAGCTGTTTTTT	CASSGPANTGELFF
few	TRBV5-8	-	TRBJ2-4	TGTGCCAGCAGCTCTGGAGAGCTAGCCAAAAACATTCAGTACTTC	CASSSGELAKNIQYF
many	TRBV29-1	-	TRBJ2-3	TGCAGCGTTGACGTGGGACGGGCAGATACGCAGTATTTT	CSVDVGRADTQYF
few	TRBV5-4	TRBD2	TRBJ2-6	TGTGCCAGCAGCTTGATGGGGAGGGGCCGTTACTCTGGGGCCAACGTCCTGACTTTC	CASSLMGRGRYSGANVLTF
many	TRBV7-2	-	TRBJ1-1	TGTGCCAGCAGCTTAGGATTGGGGGGCCTCCTGGGCACTGAAGCTTTCTTT	CASSLGLGGLLGTEAFF
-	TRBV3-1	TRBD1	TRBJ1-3	TGTGCCAGCAGCCAAGGCCCGGGACAGGGGTCTGGAAACACCATATATTTT	CASSQGPGQGSGNTIYF
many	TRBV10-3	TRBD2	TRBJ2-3	TGTGCCACCGGGACTAGCGGGGGCCACACAGATACGCAGTATTTT	CATGTSGGHTDTQYF
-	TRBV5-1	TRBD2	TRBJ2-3	TGCGCCAGCAGCTTGGATTTTAGGACCACAACTAGCGTTCCAATCCGAAGTAGCACAGATACGCAGTATTTT	CASSLDFRTTTSVPIRSSTDTQYF
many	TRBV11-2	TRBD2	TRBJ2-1	TGTGCCAGCAGCTTACTTGGCGGGAGAAATGAGCAGTTCTTC	CASSLLGGRNEQFF
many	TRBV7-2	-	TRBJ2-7	TGTGCCAGCAGCCCCCCGACAGGGAGGGGGAACTACGAGCAGTACTTC	CASSPPTGRGNYEQYF
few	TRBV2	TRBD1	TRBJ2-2	TGTGCCAGCAGGAGGGACAGGGGAACCGGGGAGCTGTTTTTT	CASRRDRGTGELFF
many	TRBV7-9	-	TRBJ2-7	TGTGCCAGCAGCCCTCCGGGTTATGCCTACGAGCAGTACTTC	CASSPPGYAYEQYF
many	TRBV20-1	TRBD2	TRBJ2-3	TGCAGTGCTACCTTGGGACTAGCGGGATATCGCACAGATACGCAGTATTTT	CSATLGLAGYRTDTQYF
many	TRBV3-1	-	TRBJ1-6	TGTGCCAGCAGTCTGACAGACTCCAATTCACCCCTCCACTTT	CASSLTDSNSPLHF
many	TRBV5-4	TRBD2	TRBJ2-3	TGTGCCAGCAGCAGGGACTACGGGGCATGGTATTTT	CASSRDYGAWYF
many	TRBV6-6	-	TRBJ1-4	TGTGCCGTCGGGGAGCGACTCTTTAATGAAAAACTGTTTTTT	CAVGERLFNEKLFF
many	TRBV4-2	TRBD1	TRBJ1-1	TGTGCCAGCAGCCCGGGACAGAGTGCTGAAGCTTTCTTT	CASSPGQSAEAFF
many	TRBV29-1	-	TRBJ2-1	TGCAGCGGATGTTGTGGGCGCTACAATGAGCAGTTCTTC	CSGCCGRYNEQFF
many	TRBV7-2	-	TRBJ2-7	TGTGCCAGCAGCTTTTGGGGGGCCGCTGGGGGCGAGCAGTACTTC	CASSFWGAAGGEQYF
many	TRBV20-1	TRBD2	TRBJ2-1	TGCAGTGGGGGACTAGCGGGAGGAAGTAATGAGCAGTTCTTC	CSGGLAGGSNEQFF
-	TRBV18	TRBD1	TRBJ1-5	TGTGCCAGCTCACGACTCCAGACAGGGTCCGACCAGCCCCAGCATTTT	CASSRLQTGSDQPQHF
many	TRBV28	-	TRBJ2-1	TGTGCCAGCTTGGGACTGGAAAGATACAATGAGCAGTTCTTC	CASLGLERYNEQFF
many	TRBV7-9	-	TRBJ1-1	TGTGCCAGCAGCTTAGACGGTGGGACCACTGAAGCTTTCTTT	CASSLDGGTTEAFF
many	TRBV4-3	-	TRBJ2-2	TGCGCCAGCAGCCAATCGACTAGGCCCGGGGAGCTGTTTTTT	CASSQSTRPGELFF
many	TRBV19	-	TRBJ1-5	TGTGCCAGTAGTATTAGTAGTAGAGGCAATCAGCCCCAGCATTTT	CASSISSRGNQPQHF
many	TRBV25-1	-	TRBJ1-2	TGTGCCAGCAGTGAACACCACAGCCGATATGGCTACACCTTC	CASSEHHSRYGYTF
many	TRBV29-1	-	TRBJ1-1	TGCAGCGTTGAGGGCCACCGGAACACTGAAGCTTTCTTT	CSVEGHRNTEAFF
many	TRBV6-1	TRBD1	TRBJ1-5	TGTGCCAGCAGTGTTCGGGGACAGGGCCCTCGGGGACAGCCCCAGCATTTT	CASSVRGQGPRGQPQHF
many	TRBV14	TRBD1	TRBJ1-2	TGTGCCAGCAGCCAAGATCGAACAGGGGGCGGCTACACCTTC	CASSQDRTGGGYTF